The rows below give T cell receptor beta chains drawn from one sample of a study of early T cells in non-severe SARS-CoV-2 infection. TCRdb re-called the 5' RACE reads with MiXCR, one entry per CDR3 protein. The data show tens of thousands of distinct CDR3 sequences, with less than 15% seen just once and about 1.7% held by the top ten. Sequencing input: whole blood. These receptor sequences come from an adult who was a healthcare worker with PCR-confirmed SARS-CoV-2 infection or an uninfected control (not recorded which). The CDR3 runs from the conserved cysteine through the conserved F or W. A D gene is named only where the DNA matches it firmly. The listing skips clone size in some rows; elsewhere it reads once, few, many or a size class.

cdr3_length	j_call	clone_size	v_call	d_call	cdr3_aa	cdr3_nt
13	TRBJ2-3	many	TRBV9	TRBD2	CASSVGGVDTQYF	TGTGCCAGCAGCGTCGGGGGGGTGGATACGCAGTATTTT
15	TRBJ2-7	many	TRBV12-3/TRBV12-4	TRBD2	CASSTTSGDSYEQYF	TGTGCCAGCAGTACGACTAGCGGGGACTCCTACGAGCAGTACTTC
15	TRBJ2-5	many	TRBV7-9	TRBD1	CASSWVQGQKETQYF	TGTGCCAGCAGCTGGGTTCAGGGACAGAAAGAGACCCAGTACTTC
14	TRBJ2-5	few	TRBV6-5	NA	CASSYGGRRETQYF	TGTGCCAGCAGTTACGGGGGCCGACGCGAGACCCAGTACTTC
16	TRBJ1-1	NA	TRBV5-6	NA	CASSPRAVPMNTEAFF	TGTGCCAGCAGCCCACGGGCAGTACCTATGAACACTGAAGCTTTCTTT
11	TRBJ2-5	NA	TRBV2	NA	CASKYQETQYF	TGTGCCAGCAAGTACCAAGAGACCCAGTACTTC
14	TRBJ1-1	few	TRBV5-5	NA	CASSLADLGVEAFF	TGTGCCAGCAGCTTGGCCGACCTAGGGGTTGAAGCTTTCTTT
13	TRBJ2-2	NA	TRBV29-1	NA	CSVRQTNTGELFF	TGCAGCGTTCGACAGACAAACACCGGGGAGCTGTTTTTT
13	TRBJ2-7	few	TRBV7-9	NA	CATARGDSYEQYF	TGTGCCACCGCGCGGGGTGACTCCTACGAGCAGTACTTC
16	TRBJ2-2	NA	TRBV9	TRBD1	CASSPRGTSNTGELFF	TGTGCCAGCAGCCCCAGGGGGACATCGAACACCGGGGAGCTGTTTTTT
13	TRBJ2-3	few	TRBV5-1	NA	CASSRQSTDTQYF	TGCGCCAGCAGCCGACAGAGCACAGATACGCAGTATTTT
13	TRBJ1-1	many	TRBV12-3/TRBV12-4	NA	CASSLKANTEAFF	TGTGCCAGCAGTTTAAAGGCGAACACTGAAGCTTTCTTT
13	TRBJ2-1	many	TRBV19	TRBD2	CASSGDGGNEQFF	TGTGCCAGTAGCGGCGACGGGGGGAATGAGCAGTTCTTC
16	TRBJ2-7	NA	TRBV11-2	TRBD2	CASSPPLAGGSYEQYF	TGTGCCAGCAGCCCACCCCTGGCGGGGGGATCCTACGAGCAGTACTTC
14	TRBJ1-1	NA	TRBV6-5	NA	CASSYGMGNTEAFF	TGTGCCAGCAGTTACGGGATGGGGAACACTGAAGCTTTCTTT
15	TRBJ2-4	NA	TRBV7-3	NA	CASSLGGVAKNIQYF	TGTGCCAGCAGCTTGGGCGGGGTTGCCAAAAACATTCAGTACTTC
15	TRBJ1-3	few	TRBV14	NA	CASSQLLSSGNTIYF	TGTGCCAGCAGCCAGCTACTGAGCTCTGGAAACACCATATATTTT
14	TRBJ2-1	few	TRBV29-1	NA	CSVARGRSYNEQFF	TGCAGCGTTGCCCGGGGCCGCTCCTACAATGAGCAGTTCTTC
13	TRBJ2-1	NA	TRBV19	NA	CASSPPGRGEQFF	TGTGCCAGTAGTCCCCCGGGCCGGGGTGAGCAGTTCTTC
14	TRBJ1-3	many	TRBV12-3/TRBV12-4	NA	CASPWGAAGNTIYF	TGTGCCAGCCCCTGGGGCGCCGCAGGAAACACCATATATTTT
13	TRBJ1-1	NA	TRBV10-3	NA	CAIRSVGGTEAFF	TGTGCCATCAGGAGCGTGGGGGGAACTGAAGCTTTCTTT
17	TRBJ2-1	NA	TRBV7-2	TRBD2	CASSPTSGGAFYNEQFF	TGTGCCAGCAGCCCGACAAGCGGGGGGGCATTTTACAATGAGCAGTTCTTC
15	TRBJ1-5	NA	TRBV20-1	NA	CSASLQGGSNQPQHF	TGCAGTGCTAGTTTACAGGGCGGGAGCAATCAGCCCCAGCATTTT
14	TRBJ2-1	many	TRBV3-1	NA	CASRDSGWGNEQFF	TGTGCCAGCAGGGACTCGGGGTGGGGCAATGAGCAGTTCTTC
15	TRBJ2-2	few	TRBV12-3/TRBV12-4	NA	CASSLRARNTGELFF	TGTGCCAGCAGTTTAAGGGCCAGGAACACCGGGGAGCTGTTTTTT
13	TRBJ1-2	few	TRBV30	TRBD1	CAWRGQLVYGYTF	TGTGCCTGGAGGGGACAGTTAGTCTATGGCTACACCTTC
15	TRBJ2-3	few	TRBV20-1	NA	CSALHSGRPTDTQYF	TGCAGTGCACTGCACAGCGGGCGCCCCACAGATACGCAGTATTTT
12	TRBJ1-2	NA	TRBV19	NA	CASSIVGSGYTF	TGTGCCAGTAGTATTGTGGGATCTGGCTACACCTTC
16	TRBJ2-5	NA	TRBV5-1	NA	CASSLSPLSLQETQYF	TGCGCCAGCAGCTTGAGCCCCCTTAGTCTCCAAGAGACCCAGTACTTC
16	TRBJ2-3	few	TRBV3-1	TRBD2	CASSQPRGASGGAQYF	TGTGCCAGCAGCCAACCCCGGGGGGCTAGCGGGGGTGCGCAGTATTTT
12	TRBJ2-3	many	TRBV5-8	TRBD2	CASTTSRDTQYF	TGTGCCAGTACGACTAGCCGCGATACGCAGTATTTT
13	TRBJ2-7	many	TRBV5-1	TRBD1	CASGQAVDGEQYF	TGCGCCAGCGGACAGGCCGTTGACGGCGAGCAGTACTTC
13	TRBJ2-1	many	TRBV11-3	NA	CASSLEFYSEQFF	TGTGCCAGCAGCTTAGAGTTTTATAGTGAGCAGTTCTTC
14	TRBJ1-1	many	TRBV12-3/TRBV12-4	TRBD1	CASSLTGGRTEAFF	TGTGCCAGCAGTTTAACAGGGGGCCGCACTGAAGCTTTCTTT
16	TRBJ1-5	many	TRBV18	NA	CASSPRQGRSNQPQHF	TGTGCCAGCTCACCACGGCAGGGCCGTAGCAATCAGCCCCAGCATTTT
14	TRBJ2-3	few	TRBV7-3	NA	CASSLLTGTDTQYF	TGTGCCAGCAGCTTATTGACTGGCACAGATACGCAGTATTTT